These T cell receptor beta chains were read from a single sample in a study of Ad26.COV2.S vaccination and SARS-CoV-2 variants. Only in-frame clones appear in the TCRdb table, and some are missing; sequencing was by immunoSEQ multiplex PCR. The sample lists hundreds of thousands of clones, roughly 85% occurring once. The source was peripheral blood, collected in a trial of Ad26.COV2.S vaccine versus placebo. Source of these receptors: a person aged 18-65 years who received the Ad26.COV2.S COVID-19 vaccine or a placebo. The CDR3 runs from the conserved cysteine through the conserved F or W.

v_call	j_call	cdr3_aa
TRBV16	TRBJ1-5	CASSQSGQNNQPQHF
TRBV27	TRBJ1-2	CASSLISAHPKTNYGYTF
TRBV7-2	TRBJ2-7	CASSLSGTGGYEQYF
TRBV28	TRBJ1-5	CASTDRDHSNQPQHF
TRBV28	TRBJ2-7	CASSGTESSYEQYF
TRBV16	TRBJ1-1	CASSPSPHRGNTEAFF
TRBV9	TRBJ2-3	CASSVAGTSSLSTQYF
TRBV6-2/TRBV6-3	TRBJ2-7	CASSYVTSGRSEQYF
TRBV5-1	TRBJ1-1	CASSLDRGRAFF
TRBV7-2	TRBJ2-3	CASSLRGQGWPDTQYF
TRBV5-1	TRBJ2-1	CASALGGNEQFF
TRBV12-3/TRBV12-4	TRBJ2-7	CASRKNGNYEQYF
TRBV21-1	TRBJ1-5	CASRKVTGGENQPQHF
TRBV6-2/TRBV6-3	TRBJ1-5	CASSYPGGNQPQHF
TRBV6-2/TRBV6-3	TRBJ1-1	CASSYLRTETNTEAFF
TRBV13	TRBJ2-7	CASSLGRSYEQYF
TRBV5-1	TRBJ1-1	CASSPNSLGGAFF
TRBV12-3/TRBV12-4	TRBJ2-7	CASSWGPGEQYF
TRBV5-4	TRBJ2-1	CASSLGREGNLEQFF
TRBV7-2	TRBJ2-7	CASSLDWSRWGRYEQYF
TRBV27	TRBJ2-7	CASSSAGAPRSYEQYF
TRBV12-3/TRBV12-4	TRBJ2-7	CASSLQVYHEQYF
TRBV5-1	TRBJ2-3	CASSFRSRPGFTDTQYF